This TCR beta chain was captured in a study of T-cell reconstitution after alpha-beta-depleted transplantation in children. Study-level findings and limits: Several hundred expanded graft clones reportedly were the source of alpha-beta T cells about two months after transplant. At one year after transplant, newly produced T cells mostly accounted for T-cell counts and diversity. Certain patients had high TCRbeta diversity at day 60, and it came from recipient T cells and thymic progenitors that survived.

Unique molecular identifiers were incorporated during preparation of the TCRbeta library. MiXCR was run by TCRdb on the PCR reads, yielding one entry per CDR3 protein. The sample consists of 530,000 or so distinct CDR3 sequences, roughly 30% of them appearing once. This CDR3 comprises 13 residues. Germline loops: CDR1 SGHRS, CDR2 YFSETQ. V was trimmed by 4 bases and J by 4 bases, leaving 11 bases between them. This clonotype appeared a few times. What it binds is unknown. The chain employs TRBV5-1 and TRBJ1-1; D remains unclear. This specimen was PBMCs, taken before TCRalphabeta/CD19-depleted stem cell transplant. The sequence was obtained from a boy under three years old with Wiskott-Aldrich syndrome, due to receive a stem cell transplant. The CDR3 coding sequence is TGCGCCAGCAGCCCCGAGATTGGCACTGAAGCTTTCTTT. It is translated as CASSPEIGTEAFF.